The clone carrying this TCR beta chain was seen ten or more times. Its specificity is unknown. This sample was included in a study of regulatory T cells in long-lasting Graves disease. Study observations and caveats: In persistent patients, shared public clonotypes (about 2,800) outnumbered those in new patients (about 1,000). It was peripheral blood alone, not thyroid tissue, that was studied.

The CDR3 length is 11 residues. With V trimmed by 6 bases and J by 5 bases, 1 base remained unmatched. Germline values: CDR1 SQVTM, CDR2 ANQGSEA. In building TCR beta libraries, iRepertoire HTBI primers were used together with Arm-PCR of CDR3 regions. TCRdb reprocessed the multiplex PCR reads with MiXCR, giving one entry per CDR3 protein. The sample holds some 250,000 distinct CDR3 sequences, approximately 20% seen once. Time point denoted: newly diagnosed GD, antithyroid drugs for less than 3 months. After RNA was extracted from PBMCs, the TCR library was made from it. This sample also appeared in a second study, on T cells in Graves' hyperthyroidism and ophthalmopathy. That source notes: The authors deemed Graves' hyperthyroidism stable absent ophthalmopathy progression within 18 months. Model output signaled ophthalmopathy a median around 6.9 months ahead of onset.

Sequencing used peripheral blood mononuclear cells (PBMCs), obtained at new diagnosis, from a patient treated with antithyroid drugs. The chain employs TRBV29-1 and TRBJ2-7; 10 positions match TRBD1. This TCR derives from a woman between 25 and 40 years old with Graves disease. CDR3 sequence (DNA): TGCAGCGTGGGGACAGGGGACGAGCAGTACTTC. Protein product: CSVGTGDEQYF.